This T cell receptor (beta chain) was retrieved from a study of blood T cell repertoires in COVID-19. Study information: Samples of COVID-19 (acute and convalescent) were obtained from the United States, Italy and Spain. In each case, the material was cDNA or gDNA derived from T cells, B-cell-depleted T cells, or PBMCs.

The CDR3 is 14 amino acids. The junction had 5 bases not matched to a gene; V was cut back by 4 bases and J by 5 bases. CDR1 and CDR2 (germline): LGHDT, YNNKEL (reference sequence). The Seattle patients joined while their infection was active and were tracked longitudinally afterward. Methods used by the authors: Amplification of reference gene primers provided the estimated nucleated cell counts. Sequenced by immunoSEQ multiplex PCR; TCRdb stores in-frame clones only, minus some. Clonal size and the V and J genes are those of that table, whereas D and trimming came from the DNA. The table includes about 260,000 clones, 91% detected once.

The chain is built from TRBV3-1 (or the pseudogene TRBV3-2) and TRBJ1-5; TRBD1 matches 7 bases. The sequencing sample was made of peripheral blood. This clonotype was sampled from a person between 18 and 30 years old with COVID-19, enrolled during active disease. In DNA form, the CDR3 reads TGTGCCAGCAGCCCCCGGGACAGATATCAGCCCCAGCATTTT. The encoded protein is CASSPRDRYQPQHF.